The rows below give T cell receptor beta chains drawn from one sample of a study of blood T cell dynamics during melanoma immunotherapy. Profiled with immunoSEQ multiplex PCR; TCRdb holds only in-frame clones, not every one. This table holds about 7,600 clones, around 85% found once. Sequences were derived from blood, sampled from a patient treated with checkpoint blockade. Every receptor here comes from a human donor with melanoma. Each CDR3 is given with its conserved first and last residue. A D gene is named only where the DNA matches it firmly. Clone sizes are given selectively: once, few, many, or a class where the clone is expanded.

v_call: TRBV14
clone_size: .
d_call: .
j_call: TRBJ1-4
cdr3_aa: CASSQRQANEKLFF
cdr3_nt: TGTGCCAGCAGCCAAAGACAGGCCAATGAAAAACTGTTTTTT

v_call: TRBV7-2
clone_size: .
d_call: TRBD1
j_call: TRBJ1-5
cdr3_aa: CASSLGQAYSNQPQHF
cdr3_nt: TGTGCCAGCAGCCTAGGACAGGCGTATAGCAATCAGCCCCAGCATTTT

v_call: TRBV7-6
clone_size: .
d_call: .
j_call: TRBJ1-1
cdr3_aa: CASSLETGWMNTEAFF
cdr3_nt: TGTGCCAGCAGCTTAGAAACAGGCTGGATGAACACTGAAGCTTTCTTT

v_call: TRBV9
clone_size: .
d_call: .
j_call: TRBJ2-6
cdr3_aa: CASSVAGGGALSGANVLTF
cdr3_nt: TGTGCCAGCAGCGTAGCGGGAGGGGGCGCGTTATCTGGGGCCAACGTCCTGACTTTC

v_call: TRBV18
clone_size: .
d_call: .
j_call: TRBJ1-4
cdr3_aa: CASSPGAGEKLFF
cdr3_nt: TGTGCCAGCTCACCAGGGGCCGGTGAAAAACTGTTTTTT

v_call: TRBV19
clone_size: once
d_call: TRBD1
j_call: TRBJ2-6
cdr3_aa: CASTPDRAGANVLTF
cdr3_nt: TGTGCCAGTACCCCGGACAGGGCTGGGGCCAACGTCCTGACTTTC

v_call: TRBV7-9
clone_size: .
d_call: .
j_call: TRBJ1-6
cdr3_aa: CASSLNANSPLHF
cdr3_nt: TGTGCCAGCAGCTTAAACGCAAATTCACCCCTCCACTTT

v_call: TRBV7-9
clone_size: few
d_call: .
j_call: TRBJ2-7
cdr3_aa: CASSRLVGSYEQYF
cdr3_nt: TGTGCCAGCAGCCGACTGGTGGGCTCCTACGAGCAGTACTTC

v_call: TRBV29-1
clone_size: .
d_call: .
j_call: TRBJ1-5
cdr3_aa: CSVRVDGNQPQHF
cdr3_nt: TGCAGCGTCAGGGTGGACGGCAATCAGCCCCAGCATTTT

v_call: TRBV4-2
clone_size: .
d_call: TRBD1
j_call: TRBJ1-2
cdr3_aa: CASSLGTGQGYGYTF
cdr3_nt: TGTGCCAGCAGCCTCGGGACAGGGCAAGGCTATGGCTACACCTTC

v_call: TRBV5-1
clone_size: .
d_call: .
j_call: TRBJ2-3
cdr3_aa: CASSFGTYADTQYF
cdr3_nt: TGCGCCAGCAGCTTCGGGACGTATGCAGATACGCAGTATTTT

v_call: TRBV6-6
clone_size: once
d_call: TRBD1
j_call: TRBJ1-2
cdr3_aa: CASSAPGQANYGYTF
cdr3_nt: TGTGCCAGCAGTGCCCCGGGACAGGCAAACTATGGCTACACCTTC

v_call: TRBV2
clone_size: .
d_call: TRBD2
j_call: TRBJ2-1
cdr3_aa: CANRHSLGLAGYNEQFF
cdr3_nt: TGTGCCAACCGACACTCCCTGGGACTAGCGGGGTACAATGAGCAGTTCTTC

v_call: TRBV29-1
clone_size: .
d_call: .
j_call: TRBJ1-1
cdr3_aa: CSVLTGRGGEAFF
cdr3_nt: TGCAGCGTCCTAACAGGGAGGGGGGGTGAAGCTTTCTTT

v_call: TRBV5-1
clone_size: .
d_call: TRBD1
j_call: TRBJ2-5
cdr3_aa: CASSLGDRGRGVETQYF
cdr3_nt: TGCGCCAGCAGCTTGGGCGACAGGGGGCGTGGAGTAGAGACCCAGTACTTC

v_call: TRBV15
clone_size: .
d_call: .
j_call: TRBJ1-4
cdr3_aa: CATSRGWGGRTSTNEKLFF
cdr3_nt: TGTGCCACCAGCAGAGGTTGGGGGGGGCGTACTTCAACTAATGAAAAACTGTTTTTT